One and the same sample provided the 23 T cell receptor beta chains below, sequenced in a study of blood T cell repertoires in COVID-19. Here immunoSEQ multiplex PCR was the method, and the copy in TCRdb shows in-frame clones only, minus some. The sample has about 440,000 clones, about 89% seen once. Sequencing was performed on peripheral blood. The receptors shown here come from a woman aged 25-40 years with acute or convalescent COVID-19.

This chain uses TRBV14 with TRBJ1-1; D is ambiguous. The V end lost 4 bases, the J end lost 1 base, and 10 bases lay between the germline ends. This CDR3 has 14 amino acids. The V gene's germline CDR1 is SGHDN and CDR2 FVKESK. CDR3 protein: CASSPLRWNTEAFF. The CDR3 coding sequence is TGTGCCAGCAGCCCCCTACGGTGGAACACTGAAGCTTTCTTT.

Comment on this clone: The same CDR3 also results from other DNA sequences found in this sample. The CDR3 region has the DNA TGTGCCAGCAGCTGGGGACAGGGAGAGGCAGATACGCAGTATTTT. Its translation: CASSWGQGEADTQYF. This chain joins TRBV7-9 and TRBJ2-3; TRBD1 aligns across 9 bases. Germline V gene lookup returns CDR1 SEHNR and CDR2 FQNEAQ (reference sequence). Trimming cost V 4 bases and J 4 bases; bases outside gene matches: 6. This CDR3 comprises 15 residues.

Notes on this clone: The same CDR3 can be traced to other DNA sequences in this sample. This chain links TRBV6-5 with TRBJ1-1; 7 bases agree with TRBD1. The CDR3 length is 15 residues. Germline V gene sequence: CDR1 MNHEY, CDR2 SVGAGI. After removal of 0 bases from V and 0 bases from J, the junction contained 1 base not matched to a gene. CDR3 coding DNA: TGTGCCAGCAGTTACTCGGGACAGCTGAACACTGAAGCTTTCTTT. Protein sequence: CASSYSGQLNTEAFF.

V and J are TRBV14 and TRBJ1-2; D uncertain. V lost 0 bases and J 2 bases, leaving 13 bases between the germline ends. The CDR3 length is 16 residues. CDR1 and CDR2 from the germline V gene are SGHDN and FVKESK. CDR3 residues: CASSQDWRRPNYGYTF. DNA for the CDR3: TGTGCCAGCAGCCAAGATTGGCGGCGACCCAACTATGGCTACACCTTC. The variable domain in full, with the rest retrieved from reference TRBV14 and TRBJ1-2, is EAGVTQFPSHSVIEKGQTVTLRCDPISGHDNLYWYRRVMGKEIKFLLHFVKESKQDESGMPNNRFLAERTGGTYSTLKVQPAELEDSGVYFCASSQDWRRPNYGYTFGSGTRLTVV.

This clone was detected only once. The chain is built from TRBV19 and TRBJ2-3; a weak D match, TRBD1 (5 bases). The CDR3 length is 15 residues. The V gene lost 1 base and the J gene lost 5 bases, with 13 bases spanning the gap. From germline, CDR1 is LNHDA and CDR2 SQIVND (reference sequence). The CDR3 region is CASSIVGALGDTQYF. The CDR3 DNA reads as TGTGCCAGTAGTATAGTAGGGGCGCTGGGAGATACGCAGTATTTT.

V and J are TRBV4-1 and TRBJ1-2; 9 bases are a match to TRBD1. V gave up 0 bases and J gave up 4 bases; unmatched junction bases: 6. Per germline, CDR1 MGHRA and CDR2 YSYEKL. This CDR3 has 16 residues. The CDR3 loop is CASSQDPTGGSYGYTF. DNA for the CDR3: TGCGCCAGCAGCCAAGACCCGACAGGGGGTTCCTATGGCTACACCTTC.

The gene calls are TRBV6-5 and TRBJ2-3, with D unclear. The CDR3 totals 13 residues. Looked up from germline, CDR1 is MNHEY and CDR2 is SVGAGI. Trimming left V 2 bases short and J 2 bases short, with 5 bases between. The CDR3 region is CASSYTPTDTQYF. The DNA of the CDR3 is TGTGCCAGCAGTTACACACCCACAGATACGCAGTATTTT.

The chain is built from TRBV6-6 and TRBJ2-7; 7 bases map to TRBD1. J lost 7 bases, V lost 5 bases, and 11 bases had no gene match. This CDR3 has 14 residues. Germline CDR1 is MNHNY and CDR2 is SVGAGI (reference sequence). CDR3 sequence reads: CASSPRVGGKEQYF. The CDR3, as DNA: TGTGCCAGCAGTCCTAGAGTAGGGGGCAAGGAGCAGTACTTC.

This chain uses TRBV5-1 with TRBJ2-3, with 10 bases that match TRBD2. This CDR3 spans 14 amino acids. Germline assignment: CDR1 SGHRS and CDR2 YFSETQ. V was pared by 4 bases and J by 5 bases, with 4 bases of the junction left unmatched. CDR3: CASSLLAGVDTQYF. The CDR3 DNA sequence: TGCGCCAGCAGCCTTCTAGCGGGGGTAGATACGCAGTATTTT.

The chain uses TRBV7-2 and TRBJ2-3; TRBD1 matches at 9 bases. Losses at the gene ends were 1 base for V and 5 bases for J; bases not matched to a gene: 10. This CDR3 has 17 amino acids. Germline V CDR1 and CDR2: SGHTA, FQGNSA. CDR3 DNA: TGTGCCAGCAGCTTAGACTTTTCGACAGGGGGGGGAGATACGCAGTATTTT. Its translation: CASSLDFSTGGGDTQYF. Full variable domain (remainder filled in from reference TRBV7-2 and TRBJ2-3): GAGVSQSPSNKVTEKGKDVELRCDPISGHTALYWYRQSLGQGLEFLIYFQGNSAPDKSGLPSDRFSAERTGGSVSTLTIQRTQQEDSAVYLCASSLDFSTGGGDTQYFGPGTRLTVL.

This rearrangement joins TRBV6-5 to TRBJ2-7; a possible D gene is TRBD2 (7 bases). The CDR3 extends over 15 amino acids. The germline CDR1 and CDR2 sequences are MNHEY and SVGAGI. The V and J ends lost 5 bases and 2 bases respectively, with 16 bases between them. The CDR3: CASSPPGGLPYEQYF. In DNA, the CDR3 is TGTGCCAGCAGTCCCCCGGGGGGCCTGCCCTACGAGCAGTACTTC.

This rearrangement joins TRBV9 to TRBJ2-1, with D tentatively TRBD1 (6 bases). CDR3 length equals 16 residues. Germline CDR1 is SGDLS and CDR2 is YYNGEE. The V and J ends lost 4 bases and 0 bases respectively, with 14 bases between them. The CDR3, as DNA: TGTGCCAGCAGCCTCGATGGGGGCGGCTCCTACAATGAGCAGTTCTTC. It specifies CASSLDGGGSYNEQFF.

In its sample, this clone was seen a few times. This chain uses TRBV2 with TRBJ1-3; no definite D call. Germline V gene sequence: CDR1 SNHLY, CDR2 FYNNEI. The V end was cut by 4 bases, the J end by 6 bases, with 10 bases between. The CDR3 has 13 amino acids. CDR3 region: CASSGENPNTIYF. The CDR3 DNA is TGTGCCAGCAGTGGAGAAAATCCAAACACCATATATTTT.

This chain connects TRBV9 to TRBJ2-4; D is uncertain. From germline, CDR1 is SGDLS and CDR2 YYNGEE. This CDR3 spans 14 amino acids. The V and J ends lost 4 bases and 4 bases respectively, with 12 bases between them. The chain's CDR3 is CASSTRGEKNIQYF. The DNA for the CDR3 is TGTGCCAGCAGCACACGAGGCGAGAAAAACATTCAGTACTTC.

The V and J genes are TRBV4-2 and TRBJ2-4, with 9 bases fitting TRBD2. CDR1 and CDR2 from the germline V gene are LGHNA and YNFKEQ. Trimming took 0 bases from V and 0 from J; bases not matched to a gene: 6. The CDR3 runs to 18 residues. CDR3 sequence: CASSQDGSGGLAKNIQYF. CDR3 DNA: TGTGCCAGCAGCCAAGATGGGAGCGGGGGGTTAGCCAAAAACATTCAGTACTTC.

The chain is built from TRBV19 and TRBJ2-2; no firm D call. This CDR3 has 14 amino acids. V shed 6 bases and J shed 3 bases, with 11 bases lying between them. CDR1 is LNHDA and CDR2 is SQIVND in the germline V gene (reference sequence). The CDR3 region is CASRDPEYTGELFF. The CDR3, as DNA: TGTGCCAGTAGGGATCCGGAGTACACCGGGGAGCTGTTTTTT.

This clone was picked up one time. V and J are TRBV11-1 and TRBJ2-3, with a possible D match to TRBD2 (6 bases). Trimming removed 4 bases from V and 1 base from J, with 9 bases in between. CDR1 SGHAT and CDR2 FQDESV come from the germline V gene (reference sequence). The CDR3 contains 14 residues. The CDR3 region is CASSWGLGTDTQYF. Written as DNA, the CDR3 is TGTGCCAGCAGCTGGGGACTTGGCACAGATACGCAGTATTTT.

The chain combines TRBV2 with TRBJ2-7; 7 bases agree with TRBD1. The germline V gene encodes CDR1 SNHLY and CDR2 FYNNEI. The CDR3 runs to 16 residues. The ends lost 6 bases at V and 3 bases at J; junction bases unmatched: 14. This CDR3 is CASRGPDRDIIYEQYF. DNA for the CDR3: TGTGCCAGCAGGGGACCCGACAGGGACATTATCTACGAGCAGTACTTC.

The rearrangement uses TRBV2 and TRBJ2-3; TRBD2 aligns across 15 bases. Losses at the gene ends were 5 bases for V and 0 bases for J; bases not matched to a gene: 6. This CDR3 comprises 18 residues. The germline CDR1 and CDR2 sequences are SNHLY and FYNNEI. DNA of the CDR3: TGTGCCAGCAGTCGGACTAGCGGGGGGGGAACTAGCACAGATACGCAGTATTTT. This codes for CASSRTSGGGTSTDTQYF.

This clone was observed a few times. The chain links TRBV5-4 to TRBJ1-2, with D possibly being TRBD1 (6 bases). The V end was cut by 0 bases, the J end by 3 bases, with 12 bases between. Germline CDR1 is SGHNT and CDR2 is YYREEE (reference sequence). The CDR3 runs 15 residues. DNA for the CDR3: TGTGCCAGCAGCTTGGCCAGGGGAGCCGACTATGGCTACACCTTC. Amino acid sequence: CASSLARGADYGYTF.

The chain combines TRBV7-6 with TRBJ2-7; TRBD2 aligns across 11 bases. This CDR3 spans 17 amino acids. Trimming cost V 5 bases and J 0 bases; bases outside gene matches: 9. CDR1 is SGHVS and CDR2 is FNYEAQ in the germline V gene. The CDR3 DNA follows: TGTGCCAGCAGCCCTACTAGCGGGGGCCTCAGCTCCTACGAGCAGTACTTC. This sequence encodes CASSPTSGGLSSYEQYF.

This clone was seen once. The CDR3 coding sequence is TGTGCCAGTAGTCTACAGACAGGGATCAATGAGCAGTTCTTC. Protein: CASSLQTGINEQFF. This chain links TRBV19 with TRBJ2-1; 7 bases match TRBD1. Germline V CDR1 and CDR2: LNHDA, SQIVND (reference sequence). The ends lost 5 bases at V and 6 bases at J; junction bases unmatched: 7. The CDR3 runs 14 residues. The full variable domain, with the rest looked up from reference TRBV19 and TRBJ2-1, is DGGITQSPKYLFRKEGQNVTLSCEQNLNHDAMYWYRQDPGQGLRLIYYSQIVNDFQKGDIAEGYSVSREKKESFPLTVTSAQKNPTAFYLCASSLQTGINEQFFGPGTRLTVL.

J is TRBJ2-2 and V is TRBV5-4; weak D call: TRBD2 (6 bases). Germline loops: CDR1 SGHNT, CDR2 YYREEE (reference sequence). With 2 bases removed from V and 4 bases from J, the gap between germline ends came to 9 bases. This CDR3 has 14 amino acids. This CDR3 is CASSFGGPTGELFF. The CDR3 coding sequence is TGTGCCAGCAGCTTTGGAGGGCCCACCGGGGAGCTGTTTTTT.